This T cell receptor beta chain was obtained from a study of cytomegalovirus exposure and HLA in healthy donors. Study at large: An earlier analysis identified approximately 120 million unique TCR beta sequences in about 179 million T cells. Study-level results: TCR beta sequences reportedly predicted most subjects' HLA-A and HLA-B alleles accurately. Researchers reported that a few CMV-associated chains were confirmed in vitro as CMV antigen-specific.

Notes on this clone: The antigen is undetermined.

The CDR3 loop spans 15 amino acids. Germline V gene sequence: CDR1 SNHLY, CDR2 FYNNEI. Germline trimming cut 2 bases from V and 11 bases from J; bases unmatched to any gene: 11. A multiplex PCR was run with 60 Vbeta primers and 13 Jbeta primers. Profiling relied on immunoSEQ multiplex PCR, and the TCRdb table lists in-frame clones only, not all of them. The table includes about 35,000 clones, 80% detected once. Donors sampled were nominally healthy, though unrecorded immune exposures were likely. The specimen sequenced was PBMCs. This clonotype was sampled from a male donor in good health and CMV-seronegative. The chain combines TRBV2 with TRBJ1-4; TRBD1 matches at 7 bases. The CDR3 loop is CASSEIDREFGKLFF. The CDR3 nucleotides are TGTGCCAGCAGTGAAATTGACAGGGAATTCGGGAAACTGTTTTTT.